This T cell receptor beta chain stems from a study of cytomegalovirus exposure and HLA in healthy donors. Primers for the PCR totalled 60 Vbeta and 13 Jbeta. Here immunoSEQ multiplex PCR was the method, and the copy in TCRdb shows in-frame clones only, minus some. The sample has about 150,000 clones; 75% to 85% are singletons. General study points: A later analysis reportedly found fewer N-insertions in an Asian-associated ancestry cluster than the roughly 670-donor mean. The likely explanation for a cluster of highly shared sequence variants was sequencing artifact.

Turning to this clone: The antigen remains unidentified.

CDR1 MGHRA and CDR2 YSYEKL come from the germline V gene. V shed 3 bases and J 7 bases; nucleotides not matched to a gene: 10. This CDR3 spans 16 amino acids. This chain uses TRBV4-1 with TRBJ2-7; 12 positions agree with TRBD2. The origin of this receptor is a woman aged 40 to 50 in good health and CMV-seropositive. The sequenced sample consisted of PBMCs. The CDR3 spells CASSHSRTSGNPEQYF. The CDR3 DNA is TGCGCCAGCAGCCACAGCCGGACTAGCGGGAATCCTGAGCAGTACTTC.